The rows below give T cell receptor beta chains drawn from one sample of a study of blood T cell repertoires in COVID-19. TCRdb's copy holds only in-frame clones and misses some; the assay was immunoSEQ multiplex PCR. The table lists approximately 150,000 clones, 70% to 90% of them singletons. The sequenced material came from peripheral blood. These receptor sequences come from a woman aged 80 or over with COVID-19, enrolled during active disease. Each CDR3 is given with its conserved first and last residue. Only part of the rows carry a size: once, few, many, or a class if the clone is expanded.

>TRBV7-6|NA
CASSPLAGVNTGELFF
>TRBV2|NA
CASSEPQGMTETQYF
>TRBV19|NA
CASSIAGVRTEAFF
>TRBV3-1/TRBV3-2|NA
CASSPTGAGQETQYF
>TRBV15|NA
CATSRDGTADDEQYF
>TRBV4-2|NA
CASSPPGEGYEQYF
>TRBV28|NA
CASSPRRGRTNEKLFF
>TRBV9|NA
CASSVSSSLQETQYF
>TRBV7-2|NA
CASSRRADETQYF
>TRBV3-1/TRBV3-2|NA
CASSQGAGGRADTQYF
>TRBV9|NA
CASSAGGTSGIHEQFF
>TRBV10-3|NA
CAISADRGTEAFF
>TRBV7-2|few
CASSLAIGAATNEKLFF
>TRBV6-5|NA
CASHSSGVYEQYF
>TRBV5-6|NA
CASSLTSGPTDTQYF
>TRBV4-1|NA
CASSPDRSSYNEQFF
>TRBV2|once
CASRTGGADEQYF